The text below deals with one TCR beta chain. These data come from a study of technical replicates of blood from a handful of donors. Assay used: immunoSEQ multiplex PCR; TCRdb lists only in-frame clones, some missing. The sample yields roughly 68,000 clones, roughly 92% seen once. The V and J ends lost 3 bases and 5 bases respectively, with 5 bases between them. This CDR3 has 12 amino acids. The germline CDR1 and CDR2 sequences are KGHSH and LQKENI. The rearrangement links TRBV18 to TRBJ1-5; D remains ambiguous. The TCR comes from a human donor in good health. Material: T cells isolated from PBMCs. The DNA of the CDR3 is TGTGCCAGCTCACCGGTAGATCAGCCCCAGCATTTT. Translation: CASSPVDQPQHF.